What follows are 31 T cell receptor beta chains derived from one specimen sequenced in a study of memory CD4+ T cells and cytomegalovirus serostatus. Clones were read by immunoSEQ multiplex PCR, and TCRdb kept only the in-frame ones, dropping some. The table has about 62,000 clones, about 78% seen once. The sort gate was single viable CD3+CD4+CD8-CD45RO+ cells for memory CD4+ T cells. Sequencing was carried out using memory CD4+ T cells from blood. The receptors here all came from an adult in good health and CMV-seropositive.

The chain links TRBV5-1 to TRBJ2-1; 14 bases align to TRBD2. In germline, CDR1 is SGHRS, CDR2 YFSETQ. V shed 0 bases, J shed 13 bases, and the junction held 12 bases outside the gene matches. The CDR3 has 17 residues. CDR3 in amino acids: CASSLDTGTSGSGRQFF. The CDR3 bases are TGCGCCAGCAGCTTGGATACCGGGACTAGCGGGAGCGGGCGACAGTTCTTC.

This rearrangement joins TRBV6-5 to TRBJ1-6; D may be TRBD1 (5 bases). Trimming removed 5 bases at V and 8 bases at J, with 13 bases between. Germline CDR1 reads MNHEY; CDR2 reads SVGAGI. CDR3 length: 14 amino acids. This chain's CDR3 is CASSEWGRDSPLHF. Here the CDR3 DNA reads TGTGCCAGCAGTGAATGGGGCCGTGATTCACCCCTCCACTTT.

The chain couples TRBV10-2 to TRBJ2-7, with D tentatively TRBD2 (6 bases). The CDR3 is made up of 15 amino acids. V shed 4 bases and J shed 0 bases, with 13 bases lying between them. The germline gives CDR1 WSHSY, CDR2 SAAADI. CDR3 bases: TGCGCCAGCAGTGCGGGCGGGGCGAGCTCCTACGAGCAGTACTTC. Translated: CASSAGGASSYEQYF.

This clone was counted a few times. This sequence joins TRBV21-1 and TRBJ1-1; TRBD1 is taken as the D call from the table, unchecked against the DNA. TRBV21-1 is a recognized pseudogene. This CDR3 has 14 residues. As DNA, the CDR3 is TGTGCCAGCAGCAAAGTGGGCAGGGCGACTGAAGCTTTCTTT. Protein: CASSKVGRATEAFF.

The V call is TRBV7-8, the J call TRBJ1-5, with D possibly being TRBD1 (6 bases). In germline, CDR1 is SGHVS, CDR2 FQNEAQ. The V gene lost 1 base and the J gene lost 1 base, with 14 bases spanning the gap. This CDR3 has 17 amino acids. Here the CDR3 reads CASSLGGGRASNQPQHF. In nucleotides, the CDR3 is TGTGCCAGCAGCTTAGGAGGGGGAAGGGCCAGCAATCAGCCCCAGCATTTT. Together with reference TRBV7-8 and TRBJ1-5, the CDR3 gives the full variable domain: GAGVSQSPRYKVAKRGQDVALRCDPISGHVSLFWYQQALGQGPEFLTYFQNEAQLDKSGLPSDRFFAERPEGSVSTLKIQRTQQEDSAVYLCASSLGGGRASNQPQHFGDGTRLSIL.

As to this clone: This same CDR3 is encoded by further DNA sequences in the sample. The chain joins TRBV7-9 to TRBJ1-1, with 7 bases aligning to TRBD1. The ends lost 5 bases at V and 1 base at J; junction bases unmatched: 4. The CDR3 has 14 residues. Germline V gene data show CDR1 as SEHNR and CDR2 as FQNEAQ (reference sequence). The CDR3: CASSLGTANTEAFF. CDR3 DNA: TGTGCCAGCAGCCTCGGGACAGCGAACACTGAAGCTTTCTTT.

The rearrangement uses TRBV28 and TRBJ1-3; D not resolved. Germline V gene data show CDR1 as MDHEN and CDR2 as SYDVKM. Trimming cost V 1 base and J 4 bases, with 14 bases left between them. This CDR3 has 16 amino acids. CDR3 protein: CASSLSSFGRGNTIYF. In nucleotides, the CDR3 is TGTGCCAGCAGTTTATCATCCTTCGGGCGGGGAAACACCATATATTTT. The complete variable domain, with remaining parts taken from reference TRBV28 and TRBJ1-3, reads DVKVTQSSRYLVKRTGEKVFLECVQDMDHENMFWYRQDPGLGLRLIYFSYDVKMKEKGDIPEGYSVSREKKERFSLILESASTNQTSMYLCASSLSSFGRGNTIYFGEGSWLTVV.

Sample share makes this clone medium-sized. The V call is TRBV5-4, the J call TRBJ2-7, with D hard to call. CDR3 length: 13 residues. Germline CDR1 SGHNT, CDR2 YYREEE (reference sequence). V was shortened by 4 bases and J by 4 bases, with 12 bases between the two germline ends. This CDR3 reads CASSAGWDYEQYF. Written as DNA, the CDR3 is TGTGCCAGCAGCGCAGGATGGGATTACGAGCAGTACTTC. The full variable domain, in which reference TRBV5-4 and TRBJ2-7 provide the parts outside the CDR3, is ETGVTQSPTHLIKTRGQQVTLRCSSQSGHNTVSWYQQALGQGPQFIFQYYREEENGRGNFPPRFSGLQFPNYSSELNVNALELDDSALYLCASSAGWDYEQYFGPGTRLTVT.

This clone has more than one count but fewer than ten. The rearrangement joins TRBV4-1 to TRBJ2-3; a weak D match, TRBD2 (6 bases). The V and J ends lost 1 base and 2 bases respectively, with 19 bases between them. CDR3 length equals 18 residues. CDR1 is MGHRA and CDR2 is YSYEKL in the germline V gene. CDR3 DNA: TGCGCCAGCAGCCAAGTGGGGGGTGCTGGGAGGACCACAGATACGCAGTATTTT. Amino acid sequence: CASSQVGGAGRTTDTQYF.

The J gene is TRBJ2-5, the V gene TRBV2, with a possible D match to TRBD2 (5 bases). This CDR3 has 12 residues. Per germline, CDR1 SNHLY and CDR2 FYNNEI. The ends were cut back, 8 bases at V and 0 bases at J, with 7 bases in the middle. This CDR3 is CASRGNQETQYF. In DNA form, the CDR3 reads TGTGCCAGCCGAGGGAACCAAGAGACCCAGTACTTC.

This clone was counted a single time. CDR3 sequence: CASSPTSGSHEQFF. CDR3 coding DNA: TGTGCCAGCAGCCCGACTAGCGGGAGTCATGAGCAGTTCTTC. The genes are TRBV5-4 and TRBJ2-1, with 12 bases aligning to TRBD2. V dropped 4 bases and J dropped 8; count of bases not matched to a gene: 4. CDR1 and CDR2 (germline): SGHNT, YYREEE (reference sequence). The CDR3 consists of 14 residues.

The chain recombines TRBV5-5 with TRBJ1-5; no reliable D call. CDR3 length: 14 amino acids. The ends were cut back, 0 bases at V and 2 bases at J, with 6 bases in the middle. The V gene's germline CDR1 is SGHKS and CDR2 YYEKEE (reference sequence). The chain's CDR3 is CASSLGTRNQPQHF. The CDR3, as DNA: TGTGCCAGCAGCTTGGGTACACGCAATCAGCCCCAGCATTTT.

A word on this clone: This CDR3 is also generated by other DNA sequences in the sample. The chain combines TRBV27 with TRBJ2-7; 10 bases agree with TRBD2. The germline gives CDR1 MNHEY, CDR2 SMNVEV (reference sequence). The CDR3 is 14 amino acids. J was trimmed by 2 bases and V by 6 bases; bases with no gene match: 4. The DNA of the CDR3 is TGTGCCAGCAGACGGACTAGCGGAGCCTACGAGCAGTACTTC. It codes for CASRRTSGAYEQYF.

The chain is built from TRBV7-9 and TRBJ1-4; no clear D. Germline CDR1 and CDR2: SEHNR and FQNEAQ (reference sequence). The CDR3 extends over 13 amino acids. V lost 4 bases and J 15 bases, leaving 18 bases between the germline ends. CDR3 sequence: CASSSREAGRVFF. The CDR3 DNA follows: TGTGCCAGCAGCTCCCGGGAGGCGGGAAGGGTGTTTTTT.

The J gene is TRBJ1-2, the V gene TRBV19; D might be TRBD1 (6 bases). The ends were cut back, 7 bases at V and 0 bases at J, with 9 bases in the middle. CDR3 length: 13 residues. CDR1 is LNHDA and CDR2 is SQIVND in the germline V gene (reference sequence). The CDR3 is CASTDSPNYGYTF. The CDR3 DNA sequence: TGTGCCAGTACGGACAGCCCTAACTATGGCTACACCTTC.

The CDR3 DNA is TGTGCCAGCGAAGTACAGGGGGGACACAATGAGCAGTTCTTC. Amino acids: CASEVQGGHNEQFF. The chain carries TRBV30 and TRBJ2-1; 8 bases fit TRBD1. Germline CDR1 is GTSNPN and CDR2 is SVGIG (reference sequence). Trimming cost V 8 bases and J 5 bases; bases outside gene matches: 11. CDR3 length: 14 residues.

The V gene is TRBV7-9, the J gene TRBJ1-2; the D gene is possibly TRBD1 (5 bases). The V and J ends lost 11 bases and 5 bases respectively, with 12 bases between them. Germline V gives CDR1 SEHNR, CDR2 FQNEAQ (reference sequence). The CDR3 has 11 residues. The CDR3 protein is CAGDSIYGYTF. The DNA for the CDR3 is TGTGCCGGCGACAGCATATATGGCTACACCTTC.

This clone was observed many times. The gene calls are TRBV7-8 and TRBJ2-5, with D uncertain. V shed 1 base and J shed 4 bases, with 10 bases lying between them. Germline V gives CDR1 SGHVS, CDR2 FQNEAQ. This CDR3 spans 14 amino acids. The CDR3 protein is CASSLVVRRETQYF. The CDR3 nucleotides are TGTGCCAGCAGCTTAGTCGTCAGAAGAGAGACCCAGTACTTC.

This clone occurred a few times. The V call is TRBV10-1, the J call TRBJ2-1; TRBD2 agrees at 8 bases. The J segment lost 4 bases and the V segment lost 6 bases, leaving 8 bases of the junction unmatched. The germline V gene has CDR1 WNHNN and CDR2 SYGVQD (reference sequence). This CDR3 comprises 15 residues. In nucleotides, the CDR3 is TGCGCCAGCAGCGACGGGGGGGCCGGGTACAATGAGCAGTTCTTC. The encoded protein is CASSDGGAGYNEQFF.

The chain has TRBV6-6 and TRBJ2-7, with 9 positions matching TRBD1. Trimming at V came to 5 bases and at J to 5 bases, leaving 10 bases not matched to a gene. Looked up from germline, CDR1 is MNHNY and CDR2 is SVGAGI (reference sequence). The CDR3 totals 15 residues. CDR3 sequence (DNA): TGTGCCAGCAGTGGGCGGGACAGGGAATCCCACGAGCAGTACTTC. Translation gives CASSGRDRESHEQYF.

The chain is built from TRBV30 and TRBJ1-6; possibly TRBD1 for D (5 bases). V shed 5 bases and J shed 8 bases, with 10 bases lying between them. The CDR3 length is 12 residues. Germline CDR1 and CDR2: GTSNPN and SVGIG (reference sequence). The CDR3 spells CAWGDGYSPLHF. The DNA of the CDR3 is TGTGCCTGGGGGGACGGATATTCACCCCTCCACTTT.

The genes are TRBV7-8 and TRBJ2-7, with a possible D match to TRBD2 (5 bases). Germline lookup yields CDR1 SGHVS and CDR2 FQNEAQ. V was pared by 1 base and J by 1 base, with 11 bases between. The CDR3 covers 15 residues. CDR3 in amino acids: CASSLGLALSYEQYF. In DNA form, the CDR3 reads TGTGCCAGCAGCTTAGGTTTAGCGTTGTCCTACGAGCAGTACTTC.

J is TRBJ1-2 and V is TRBV10-3; 9 bases are shared with TRBD1. The CDR3 is made up of 15 amino acids. J was trimmed by 4 bases and V by 3 bases; bases with no gene match: 6. Germline values: CDR1 ENHRY, CDR2 SYGVKD. The CDR3 coding sequence is TGTGCCATCAGTGATCAGACAGGGGGTCCCTATGGCTACACCTTC. It encodes CAISDQTGGPYGYTF.

This chain uses TRBV7-9 with TRBJ2-3; D remains ambiguous. This CDR3 is built from 15 residues. V shed 5 bases and J shed 0 bases, with 12 bases lying between them. CDR1 and CDR2 from the germline V gene are SEHNR and FQNEAQ (reference sequence). CDR3 coding DNA: TGTGCCAGCAGCGTCGACGGACCTAGCACAGATACGCAGTATTTT. The encoded protein is CASSVDGPSTDTQYF.

The CDR3 DNA sequence: TGTGCCAGCAGTTACTCGGCCCGGGAATCACTTTCTGGCTACACCTTC. It translates to CASSYSARESLSGYTF. The V call is TRBV6-5, the J call TRBJ1-2; D is unresolved. Looked up from germline, CDR1 is MNHEY and CDR2 is SVGAGI. Trimming shortened V by 0 bases and J by 7 bases, and 18 bases separated the two germline ends. The CDR3 has 16 residues.

The V call is TRBV5-4, the J call TRBJ2-7; possible D gene TRBD1, 6 bases. The CDR3 extends over 14 amino acids. Trimming left V 0 bases short and J 2 bases short, with 9 bases between. In germline, CDR1 is SGHNT, CDR2 YYREEE (reference sequence). This chain's CDR3 is CASSLGGQTYEQYF. The CDR3 region has the DNA TGTGCCAGCAGCTTGGGGGGACAAACCTACGAGCAGTACTTC.

The rearrangement uses TRBV30 and TRBJ2-7; D tentatively fits TRBD1 or TRBD2 (5 bases each). This CDR3 contains 14 residues. V was clipped by 4 bases and J by 2 bases, with 15 bases between them. CDR1 GTSNPN and CDR2 SVGIG come from the germline V gene (reference sequence). CDR3 amino acids: CAWTPGTATYEQYF. The CDR3 DNA reads as TGTGCCTGGACCCCCGGGACGGCCACCTACGAGCAGTACTTC. The whole variable domain, remainder taken from reference TRBV30 and TRBJ2-7, is SQTIHQWPATLVQPVGSPLSLECTVEGTSNPNLYWYRQAAGRGLQLLFYSVGIGQISSEVPQNLSASRPQDRQFILSSKKLLLSDSGFYLCAWTPGTATYEQYFGPGTRLTVT.

This clone has just a few counts. The gene calls are TRBV7-9 and TRBJ1-2; D uncertain. Germline V gene data show CDR1 as SEHNR and CDR2 as FQNEAQ (reference sequence). The germline V and J ends were trimmed by 5 bases and 7 bases, with 11 bases remaining between them. This CDR3 has 12 amino acids. The chain's CDR3 is CASSPLHGGYTF. The CDR3 nucleotides read TGTGCCAGCAGCCCTCTGCACGGTGGCTACACCTTC.

This clone came up a few times. V gene TRBV27 combines with J gene TRBJ2-3; D gene uncertain. Looked up from germline, CDR1 is MNHEY and CDR2 is SMNVEV (reference sequence). This CDR3 has 15 amino acids. V dropped 5 bases and J dropped 4 bases, with 16 bases sitting between them. Here the CDR3 reads CASSLQYHHPDTQYF. The CDR3 bases are TGTGCCAGCAGTCTTCAATACCATCACCCAGATACGCAGTATTTT.

The sample holds a few counts of this clone. The rearrangement links TRBV5-4 to TRBJ1-2, with 7 bases lining up with TRBD1. CDR1 SGHNT and CDR2 YYREEE come from the germline V gene (reference sequence). This CDR3 is 14 amino acids long. Germline trimming cut 3 bases from V and 9 bases from J; bases unmatched to any gene: 11. DNA of the CDR3: TGTGCCAGCAGCTCTGCCGACAGGGATAATAGCTACACCTTC. Protein sequence: CASSSADRDNSYTF.

This chain uses TRBV14 with TRBJ2-7; D possibly corresponds to TRBD2 (6 bases). Germline CDR1 SGHDN, CDR2 FVKESK. Trimming stripped 4 bases from V and 2 bases from J, with 18 bases between. CDR3 length equals 16 residues. The CDR3 is CASSLNWGERAYEQYF. The CDR3 DNA follows: TGTGCCAGCAGCCTAAATTGGGGGGAGCGGGCCTACGAGCAGTACTTC.